The following is a T cell receptor (beta chain) sequence with its context. Its antigen is undetermined. The data belong to a study of T cell responses to AZD1222 COVID-19 vaccine. Study conclusions and caveats: Seropositive at baseline were only a handful of AZD1222 recipients. Only after the peak T cell response were repertoires sampled. Donor demographics were predominantly white British with a female majority; clonal diversity may be underestimated.

Germline V CDR1 and CDR2: LGHNA, YNFKEQ. The V end was cut by 0 bases, the J end by 6 bases, with 12 bases between. The CDR3 loop spans 15 amino acids. It was second doses at about 4 or about 12 weeks that were pooled. Data came from immunoSEQ multiplex PCR; TCRdb stores just in-frame clones and leaves some out. The sample carries about 120,000 clones, 90% to 95% recorded once. The chain uses TRBV4-2 and TRBJ1-5, with D maybe TRBD1 (6 bases). Sequences were derived from peripheral blood, sampled 28 days after the second AZD1222 dose. This receptor was obtained from an adult who received the AZD1222 COVID-19 vaccine. The CDR3 loop is CASSQDGQSSQPQHF. CDR3 in DNA: TGTGCCAGCAGCCAAGATGGACAGTCTTCTCAGCCCCAGCATTTT.